This T cell receptor beta chain comes out of a study of Ad26.COV2.S vaccination and SARS-CoV-2 variants. Treatment indicated: around 19 received Ad26.COV2.S at low or high dose, single or two shots; about 5 received placebo; per-sample allocation not given. Day 63 following the first vaccine or placebo injection was when the samples were taken. About this clone itself: Its antigen is still unknown.

Trimming pared 3 bases from V and 3 bases from J, leaving 10 bases between. Germline CDR1 and CDR2: SGHRS and YFSETQ. The CDR3 runs to 14 residues. The repertoire was sequenced with immunoSEQ multiplex PCR; TCRdb's copy has only in-frame clones and lacks some. Here the sample spans about 400,000 clones, about 90% being singletons. Regarding the study as a whole: Vaccinees and placebo recipients showed similar non-spike TCR breadth. Measures of TCR breadth and depth may have fallen short of total T cell responses.

The sequence was obtained from a person aged 18-65 years who received the Ad26.COV2.S COVID-19 vaccine or a placebo. Material: peripheral blood, obtained in a trial of Ad26.COV2.S vaccine versus placebo. V gene TRBV5-1 combines with J gene TRBJ1-5, with D possibly being TRBD1 (6 bases). The chain's CDR3 is CASSSDSSNQPQHF. As DNA, the CDR3 is TGCGCCAGCAGCTCGGACAGCTCCAATCAGCCCCAGCATTTT.